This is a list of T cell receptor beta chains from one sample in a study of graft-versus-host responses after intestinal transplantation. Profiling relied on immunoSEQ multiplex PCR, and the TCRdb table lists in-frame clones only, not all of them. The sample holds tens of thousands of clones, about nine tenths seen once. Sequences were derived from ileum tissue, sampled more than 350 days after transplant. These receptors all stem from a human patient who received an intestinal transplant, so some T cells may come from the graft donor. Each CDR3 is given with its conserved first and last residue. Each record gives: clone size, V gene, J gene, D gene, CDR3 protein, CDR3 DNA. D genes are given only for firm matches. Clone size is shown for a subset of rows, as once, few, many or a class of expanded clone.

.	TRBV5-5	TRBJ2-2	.	CASSQQGANTGELFF	TGTGCCAGCAGCCAGCAAGGCGCGAACACCGGGGAGCTGTTTTTT
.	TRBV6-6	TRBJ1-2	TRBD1	CASIPDRGYGYTF	TGTGCCAGCATTCCCGACAGGGGCTATGGCTACACCTTC
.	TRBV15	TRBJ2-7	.	CATSRVTGTYEQYF	TGTGCCACCAGCAGAGTAACAGGTACCTACGAGCAGTACTTC
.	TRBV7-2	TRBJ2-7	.	CASSLAQGYEQYF	TGTGCCAGCAGCTTAGCGCAGGGGTACGAGCAGTACTTC
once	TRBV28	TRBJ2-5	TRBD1	CASRQGDIETQYF	TGTGCCTCACGACAGGGTGATATAGAGACCCAGTACTTC
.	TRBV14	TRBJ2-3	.	CASSQVSFSVRTQYF	TGTGCCAGCAGCCAAGTTTCCTTTAGCGTTCGTACGCAGTATTTT
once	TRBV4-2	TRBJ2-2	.	CASSQQGREGELFF	TGTGCCAGCAGCCAACAGGGGAGGGAGGGGGAGCTGTTTTTT
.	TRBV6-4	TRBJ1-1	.	CASSDGGVTEAFF	TGTGCCAGCAGTGACGGGGGAGTCACTGAAGCTTTCTTT
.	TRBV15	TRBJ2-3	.	CATSSMTDTQYF	TGTGCCACCAGCAGCATGACAGATACGCAGTATTTT
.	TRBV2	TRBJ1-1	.	CASALLMNTEAFF	TGTGCCAGCGCCCTATTAATGAACACTGAAGCTTTCTTT
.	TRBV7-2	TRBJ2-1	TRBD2	CASSYAGDEQFF	TGTGCCAGCAGCTATGCGGGGGATGAGCAGTTCTTC
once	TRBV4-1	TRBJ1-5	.	CASSQEVGASNQPQHF	TGCGCCAGCAGCCAAGAGGTAGGGGCTAGCAATCAGCCCCAGCATTTT
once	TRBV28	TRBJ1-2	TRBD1	CASRGTGIHNYGYTF	TGTGCCAGCAGGGGGACAGGGATACATAACTATGGCTACACCTTC
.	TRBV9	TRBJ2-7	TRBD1	CASSVPLGQGLCEQYF	TGTGCCAGCAGCGTACCCCTGGGACAGGGGTTATGCGAGCAGTACTTC
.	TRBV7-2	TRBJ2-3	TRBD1	CASSLSTGVTDTQYF	TGTGCCAGCAGCTTAAGCACAGGGGTCACAGATACGCAGTATTTT